This T cell receptor beta chain was sequenced during a study of blood T cell repertoires in COVID-19. Per germline, CDR1 LNHDA and CDR2 SQIVND (reference sequence). The CDR3 is 13 amino acids. Losses at the gene ends were 7 bases for V and 2 bases for J; bases not matched to a gene: 2. The assay was immunoSEQ multiplex PCR, and TCRdb's table has in-frame clones only and misses some. Of 260,000 or so clones listed, nearly 85% are singletons. V gene TRBV19 combines with J gene TRBJ2-7; TRBD1 matches at 10 bases. The sample comprised peripheral blood. This receptor was obtained from a human donor in a cohort sampled during active COVID-19. The CDR3 DNA reads TGTGCCAGTACGACAGGGGGCCCCTACGAGCAGTACTTC. Residues: CASTTGGPYEQYF.